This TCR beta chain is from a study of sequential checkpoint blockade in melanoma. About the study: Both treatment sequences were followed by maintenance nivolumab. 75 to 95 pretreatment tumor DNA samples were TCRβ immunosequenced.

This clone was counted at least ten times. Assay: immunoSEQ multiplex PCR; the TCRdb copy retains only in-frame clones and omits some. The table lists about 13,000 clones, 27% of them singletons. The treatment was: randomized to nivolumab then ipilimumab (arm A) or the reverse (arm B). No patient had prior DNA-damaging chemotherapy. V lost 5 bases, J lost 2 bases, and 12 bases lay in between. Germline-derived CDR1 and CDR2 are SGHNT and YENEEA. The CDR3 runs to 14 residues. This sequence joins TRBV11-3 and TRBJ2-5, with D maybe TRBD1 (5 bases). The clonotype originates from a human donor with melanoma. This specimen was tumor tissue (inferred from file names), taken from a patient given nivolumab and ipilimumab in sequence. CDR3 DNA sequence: TGTGCCAGCAGCCAAGGGGTTCAACAAGAGACCCAGTACTTC. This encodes CASSQGVQQETQYF.